This section outlines one TCR beta chain sequence together with its context. It is likely a read error, because the conserved phenylalanine at the end of the CDR3 is missing. Unsorted whole blood supplied the blood RNA, and germline DNA was isolated too. Researchers generated TCR beta cDNA from approximately 500 ng of total RNA, relying on a constant-region primer. TCR beta libraries came from three nested multiplex PCR rounds using slightly modified ARM-PCR. TCRdb re-called the multiplex PCR reads with MiXCR, one entry per CDR3 protein. The repertoire has about 320,000 distinct CDR3 sequences, approximately 65% of them found once; the top ten carry roughly 9%. The data were taken from a study of tumor-infiltrating lymphocytes in primary liver carcinoma. Study-level information: Tumors measured 4.2 to 10 cm and were stage T1-T3 N0M0.

The receptor was isolated from a man aged 35 to 55 with primary liver carcinoma and hepatitis B virus infection. The sample consisted of peripheral blood.

The CDR3 here is CASGFRTVTDTQYY. CDR3 DNA: TGTGCCAGCGGCTTCCGGACAGTCACAGATACGCAGTATTAT. The chain combines TRBV11-2 with TRBJ2-3; possibly TRBD1 for D (6 bases). The germline CDR1 and CDR2 sequences are SGHAT and FQNNGV. The CDR3 length is 14 residues.